This T cell receptor beta chain came from a study of T cells in Graves' hyperthyroidism and ophthalmopathy. Findings and caveats of the study: A model built on 13 V-J features separated ophthalmopathy from stable hyperthyroidism. Clonotypes that were expanded in thyroid above 0.001 mostly appeared in blood too.

Details on this clonotype: Its target is unknown.

CDR1 and CDR2 (germline): MNHEY, SMNVEV (reference sequence). V shed 6 bases, J shed 8 bases, and the junction held 21 bases outside the gene matches. The CDR3 length is 18 residues. Amplified TCR beta CDR3 regions came from RNA transcripts. HTBI primers drove first-round RT-PCR of the TCR CDR3. TCRdb re-derived calls from the multiplex PCR reads in MiXCR, one entry per CDR3 protein. The data hold 500,000 to 700,000 distinct CDR3 sequences, with approximately 15% observed a single time. Sample: blood. The V and J genes are TRBV27 and TRBJ1-5, with TRBD1 matching 8 bases. The origin of this receptor is a woman between 18 and 30 years old with Graves' hyperthyroidism. CDR3 nucleotides: TGTGCCAGCAGCCGACTATCTGCCCGGGACAGGACCCACGAGCCCCAGCATTTT. Protein sequence: CASSRLSARDRTHEPQHF.